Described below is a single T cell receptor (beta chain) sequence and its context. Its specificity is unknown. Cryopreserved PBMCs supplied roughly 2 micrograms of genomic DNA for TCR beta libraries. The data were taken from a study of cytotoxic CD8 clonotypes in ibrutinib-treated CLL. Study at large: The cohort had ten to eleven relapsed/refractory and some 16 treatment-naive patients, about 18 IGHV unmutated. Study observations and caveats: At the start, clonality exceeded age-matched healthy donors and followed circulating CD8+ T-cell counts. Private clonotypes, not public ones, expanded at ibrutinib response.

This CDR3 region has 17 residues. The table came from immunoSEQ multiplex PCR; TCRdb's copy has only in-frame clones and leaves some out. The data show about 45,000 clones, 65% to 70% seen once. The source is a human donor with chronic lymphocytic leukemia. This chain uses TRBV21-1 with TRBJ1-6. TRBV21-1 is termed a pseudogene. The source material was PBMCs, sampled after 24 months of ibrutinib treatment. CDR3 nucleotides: TGTGCCAGCAGCAAAGCGCTTTGGGGCAGGGAGAATTCACCCCTCCACTTT. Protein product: CASSKALWGRENSPLHF.